This TCR beta chain was obtained from a study of response to subunit inactivated influenza vaccine. TCRdb passed the RT-PCR reads through MiXCR, listing each CDR3 protein once. Of hundreds of thousands of distinct CDR3 sequences detected, less than 8% appear once; the ten largest clones hold approximately 12%. The table lists this clonotype with many counts. Its specificity is not known. This CDR3 has 17 residues. The ends lost 1 base at V and 0 bases at J; junction bases unmatched: 2. General study points: Only a handful of new T cells, the authors suggested, are recruited with each seasonal influenza vaccination.

The material sequenced was PBMCs from blood, taken around 25 months after vaccination. This clonotype was obtained from a man aged 50 to 69 who received an inactivated influenza vaccine. V is TRBV12-3 or TRBV12-4 and J is TRBJ1-4; the match to TRBD1 covers 10 bases. CDR3 in amino acids: CASSLGTGGATNEKLFF. The DNA for the CDR3 is TGTGCCAGCAGTTTAGGGACAGGGGGTGCAACTAATGAAAAACTGTTTTTT.